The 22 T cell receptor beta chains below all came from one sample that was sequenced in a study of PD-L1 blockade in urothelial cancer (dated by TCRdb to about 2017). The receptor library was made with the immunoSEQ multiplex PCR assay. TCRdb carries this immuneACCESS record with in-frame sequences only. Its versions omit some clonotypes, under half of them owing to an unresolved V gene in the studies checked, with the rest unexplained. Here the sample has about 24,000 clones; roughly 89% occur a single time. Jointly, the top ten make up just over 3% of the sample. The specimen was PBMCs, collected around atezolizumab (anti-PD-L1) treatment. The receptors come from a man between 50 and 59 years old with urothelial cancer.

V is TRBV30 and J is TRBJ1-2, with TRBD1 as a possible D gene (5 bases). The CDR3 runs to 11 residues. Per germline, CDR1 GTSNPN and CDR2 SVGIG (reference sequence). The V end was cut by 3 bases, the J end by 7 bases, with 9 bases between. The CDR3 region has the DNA TGTGCCTGGAGCGGGGGAGTTGGCTACACCTTC. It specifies CAWSGGVGYTF.

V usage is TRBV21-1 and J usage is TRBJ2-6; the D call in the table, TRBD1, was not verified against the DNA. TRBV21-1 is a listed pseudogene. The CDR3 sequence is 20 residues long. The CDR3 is CASSKEAGTVESSGANVLTF. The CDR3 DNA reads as TGTGCCAGCAGCAAAGAGGCCGGGACAGTTGAAAGCTCTGGGGCCAACGTCCTGACTTTC.

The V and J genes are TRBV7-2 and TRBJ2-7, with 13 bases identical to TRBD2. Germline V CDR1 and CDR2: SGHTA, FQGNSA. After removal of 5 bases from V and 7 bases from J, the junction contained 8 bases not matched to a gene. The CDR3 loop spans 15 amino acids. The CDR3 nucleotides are TGTGCCAGCAGCCCCCCGGGACTAGCGGGGCAGGAGCAGTACTTC. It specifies CASSPPGLAGQEQYF.

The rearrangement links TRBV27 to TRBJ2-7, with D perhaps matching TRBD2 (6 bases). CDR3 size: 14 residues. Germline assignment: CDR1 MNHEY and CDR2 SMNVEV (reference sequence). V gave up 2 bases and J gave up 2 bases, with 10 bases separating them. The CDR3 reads CASSLGGSAYEQYF. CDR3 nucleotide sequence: TGTGCCAGCAGTTTAGGAGGGAGTGCCTACGAGCAGTACTTC.

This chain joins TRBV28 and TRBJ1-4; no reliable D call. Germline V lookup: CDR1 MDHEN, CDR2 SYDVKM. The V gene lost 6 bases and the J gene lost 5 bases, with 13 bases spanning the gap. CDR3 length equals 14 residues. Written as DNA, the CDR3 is TGTGCCAGCAGACGCGGGTTACAAAATGAAAAACTGTTTTTT. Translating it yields CASRRGLQNEKLFF.

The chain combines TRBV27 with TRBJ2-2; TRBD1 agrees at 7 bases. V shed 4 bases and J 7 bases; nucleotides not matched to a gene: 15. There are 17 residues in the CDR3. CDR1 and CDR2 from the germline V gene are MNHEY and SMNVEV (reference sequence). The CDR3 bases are TGTGCCAGCAGTTATGAGAAGGGGGCATTTTTAATCGGGGAGCTGTTTTTT. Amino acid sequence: CASSYEKGAFLIGELFF.

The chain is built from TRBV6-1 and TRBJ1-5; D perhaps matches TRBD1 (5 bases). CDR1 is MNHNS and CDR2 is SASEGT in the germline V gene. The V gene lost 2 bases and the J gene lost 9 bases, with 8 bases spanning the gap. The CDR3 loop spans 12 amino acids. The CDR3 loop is CASSETGRPQHF. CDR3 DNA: TGTGCCAGCAGTGAAACAGGAAGGCCCCAGCATTTT.

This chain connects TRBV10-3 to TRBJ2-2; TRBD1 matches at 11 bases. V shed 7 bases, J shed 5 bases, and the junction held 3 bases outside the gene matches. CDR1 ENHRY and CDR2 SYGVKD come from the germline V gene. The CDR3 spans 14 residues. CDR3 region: CAITGQGGTGELFF. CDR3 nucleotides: TGTGCCATCACGGGACAGGGGGGAACCGGGGAGCTGTTTTTT.

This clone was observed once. CDR3 region: CASSLEQNTEAFF. The CDR3 DNA reads TGTGCCAGCAGCTTAGAGCAGAACACTGAAGCTTTCTTT. This chain joins TRBV7-2 and TRBJ1-1; no clear D gene. V was pared by 1 base and J by 1 base, with 4 bases between. The CDR3 runs 13 residues. Germline lookup yields CDR1 SGHTA and CDR2 FQGNSA. The full variable domain, with the rest looked up from reference TRBV7-2 and TRBJ1-1, is GAGVSQSPSNKVTEKGKDVELRCDPISGHTALYWYRQSLGQGLEFLIYFQGNSAPDKSGLPSDRFSAERTGGSVSTLTIQRTQQEDSAVYLCASSLEQNTEAFFGQGTRLTVV.

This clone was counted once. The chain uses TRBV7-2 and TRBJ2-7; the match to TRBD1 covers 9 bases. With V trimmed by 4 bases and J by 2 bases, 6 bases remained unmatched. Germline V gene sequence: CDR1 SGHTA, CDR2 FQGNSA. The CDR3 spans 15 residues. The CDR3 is CASSSGDRATYEQYF. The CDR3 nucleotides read TGTGCCAGCAGCTCCGGGGACAGGGCCACCTACGAGCAGTACTTC.

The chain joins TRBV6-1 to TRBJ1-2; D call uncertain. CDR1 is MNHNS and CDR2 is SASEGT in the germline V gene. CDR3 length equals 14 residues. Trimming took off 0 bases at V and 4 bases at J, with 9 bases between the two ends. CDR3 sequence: CASSEAGRPYGYTF. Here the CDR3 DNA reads TGTGCCAGCAGTGAAGCGGGCAGGCCCTATGGCTACACCTTC.

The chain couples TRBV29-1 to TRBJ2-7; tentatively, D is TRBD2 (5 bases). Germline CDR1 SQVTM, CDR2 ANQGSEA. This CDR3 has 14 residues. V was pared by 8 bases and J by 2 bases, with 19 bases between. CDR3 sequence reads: CSSSSCPAPYEQYF. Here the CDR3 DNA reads TGCAGCTCTAGCAGCTGCCCAGCCCCCTACGAGCAGTACTTC.

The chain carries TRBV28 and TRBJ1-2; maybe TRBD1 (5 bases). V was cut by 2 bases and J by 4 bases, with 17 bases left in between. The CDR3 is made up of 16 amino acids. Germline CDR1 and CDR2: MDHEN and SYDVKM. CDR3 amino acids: CASSLVGEGRLYGYTF. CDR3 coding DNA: TGTGCCAGCAGTTTAGTAGGGGAGGGCCGACTCTATGGCTACACCTTC.

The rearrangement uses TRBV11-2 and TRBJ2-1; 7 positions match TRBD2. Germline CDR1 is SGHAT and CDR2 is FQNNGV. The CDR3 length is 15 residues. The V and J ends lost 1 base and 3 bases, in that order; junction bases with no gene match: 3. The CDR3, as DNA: TGTGCCAGCAGCTTAGTGGGGGGGATCTACAATGAGCAGTTCTTC. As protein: CASSLVGGIYNEQFF.

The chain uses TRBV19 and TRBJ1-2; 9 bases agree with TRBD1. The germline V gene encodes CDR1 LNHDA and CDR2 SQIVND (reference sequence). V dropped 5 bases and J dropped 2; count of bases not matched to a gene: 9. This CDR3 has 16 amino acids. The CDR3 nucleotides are TGTGCCAGTAGTCTTCCCGGGACAGGGACCAACTATGGCTACACCTTC. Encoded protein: CASSLPGTGTNYGYTF.

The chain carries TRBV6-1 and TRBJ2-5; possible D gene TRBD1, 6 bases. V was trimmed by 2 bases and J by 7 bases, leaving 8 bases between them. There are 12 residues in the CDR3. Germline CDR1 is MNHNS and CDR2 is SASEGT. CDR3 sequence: CASSETTGTQYF. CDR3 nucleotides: TGTGCCAGCAGTGAAACGACAGGGACCCAGTACTTC.

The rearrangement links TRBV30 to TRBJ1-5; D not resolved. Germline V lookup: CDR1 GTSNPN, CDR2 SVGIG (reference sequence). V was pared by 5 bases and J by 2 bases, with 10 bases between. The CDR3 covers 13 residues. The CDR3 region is CAWVWQGNQPQHF. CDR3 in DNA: TGTGCCTGGGTTTGGCAGGGCAATCAGCCCCAGCATTTT.

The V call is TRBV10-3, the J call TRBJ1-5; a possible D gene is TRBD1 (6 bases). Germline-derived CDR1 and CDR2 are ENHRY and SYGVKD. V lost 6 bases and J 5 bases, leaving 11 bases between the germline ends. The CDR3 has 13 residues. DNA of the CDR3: TGTGCCATCAGGACAGGAGTGGATCAGCCCCAGCATTTT. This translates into CAIRTGVDQPQHF.

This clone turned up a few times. The CDR3 DNA reads as TGCGCCAGCAGCCAACAGCTAGCGGGAGGTCGAGAGACCCAGTACTTC. This encodes CASSQQLAGGRETQYF. The rearrangement uses TRBV4-3 and TRBJ2-5; 11 bases match TRBD2. The V gene's germline CDR1 is LGHNA and CDR2 YSLEER. Losses at the gene ends were 2 bases for V and 4 bases for J; bases not matched to a gene: 6. CDR3 length: 16 residues.

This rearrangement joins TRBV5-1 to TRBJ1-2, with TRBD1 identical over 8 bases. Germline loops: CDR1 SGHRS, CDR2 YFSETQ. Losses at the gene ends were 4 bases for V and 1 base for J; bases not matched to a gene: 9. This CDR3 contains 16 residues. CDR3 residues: CASSPDRDRLNYGYTF. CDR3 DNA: TGCGCCAGCAGCCCGGACAGGGACAGACTTAACTATGGCTACACCTTC.

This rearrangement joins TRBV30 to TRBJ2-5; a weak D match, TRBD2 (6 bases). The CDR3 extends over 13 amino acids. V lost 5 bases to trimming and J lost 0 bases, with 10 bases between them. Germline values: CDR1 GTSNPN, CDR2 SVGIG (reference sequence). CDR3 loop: CAWGDSYQETQYF. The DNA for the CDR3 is TGTGCCTGGGGGGACTCGTACCAAGAGACCCAGTACTTC.

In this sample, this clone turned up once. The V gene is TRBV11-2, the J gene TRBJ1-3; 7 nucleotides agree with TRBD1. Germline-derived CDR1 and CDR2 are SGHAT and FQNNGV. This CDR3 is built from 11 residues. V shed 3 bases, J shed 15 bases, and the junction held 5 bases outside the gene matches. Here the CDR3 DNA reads TGTGCCAGCAGCTTGGGGACAGCGAAATATTTT. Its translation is CASSLGTAKYF.